This record looks at one T cell receptor beta chain sequence and its context. The record originates from a study of OX40 agonist ivuxolimab in advanced cancers. Background on the study: An anti-OX40 (CD134) antibody with agonistic activity, ivuxolimab, was administered to patients.

Germline V gene lookup returns CDR1 SGHAT and CDR2 FQNNGV. Trimming took 4 bases from V and 6 from J, leaving 25 bases between them. The CDR3 is 17 residues long. Only in-frame clones appear in the TCRdb table, and some are missing; sequencing was by immunoSEQ multiplex PCR. Among approximately 86,000 clones listed, approximately 90% were seen once. The rearrangement joins TRBV11-2 to TRBJ2-7; D may correspond to TRBD1 or TRBD2 (7 bases each). This receptor was taken from an adult with an advanced solid tumor such as melanoma, head and neck, liver or kidney cancer. The source was CD4+ or CD8+ T cells sorted from blood, collected in a trial of the OX40 agonist ivuxolimab. CDR3 sequence reads: CASSSARLQGEGGEQYF. The CDR3 DNA reads TGTGCCAGCAGCTCTGCCCGTCTCCAGGGGGAGGGGGGCGAGCAGTACTTC.